These T cell receptor beta chains were read from a single sample in a study of cytomegalovirus exposure and HLA in healthy donors. Method: immunoSEQ multiplex PCR; TCRdb's copy keeps in-frame clones and lacks some. The sample holds 150,000 to 200,000 clones, approximately 80% seen once. Material for sequencing was PBMCs. All receptors come from a woman aged 40 to 49 in good health and CMV-seropositive. CDR3s include the opening cysteine and the closing phenylalanine or tryptophan. A D gene is named only where the DNA matches it firmly. Expanded clones are given a class, and other clones once, few, many or no size at all.

TRBJ2-3	TRBV5-8	NA	NA	CASSVGAGAIDTQYF	TGTGCCAGCAGCGTGGGGGCGGGAGCAATAGATACGCAGTATTTT
TRBJ2-1	TRBV5-8	TRBD2	NA	CASGLRGAGEQFF	TGTGCCAGCGGCTTGCGGGGGGCGGGTGAGCAGTTCTTC
TRBJ1-2	TRBV19	NA	NA	CASSIDRQGYGYTF	TGTGCCAGTAGTATAGATCGCCAGGGCTATGGCTACACCTTC
TRBJ1-6	TRBV12-5	NA	NA	CASGLDAGGTSSYNSPLHF	TGTGCTAGTGGTTTGGATGCCGGGGGTACCAGCTCCTATAATTCACCCCTCCACTTT
TRBJ2-3	TRBV12-2	NA	few	CASRLPRGASDTQYF	TGTGCAAGTCGCCTCCCCCGGGGGGCCTCAGATACGCAGTATTTT
TRBJ1-1	TRBV5-5	NA	NA	CASSFLQMNTEAFF	TGTGCCAGCAGCTTCTTGCAGATGAACACTGAAGCTTTCTTT
TRBJ2-7	TRBV27	NA	NA	CASSYRVGYEQYF	TGTGCCAGCAGTTACAGGGTGGGCTACGAGCAGTACTTC
TRBJ2-2	TRBV11-2	TRBD2	once	CASRRGGPNTGELFF	TGTGCCAGCAGGCGCGGGGGGCCGAACACCGGGGAGCTGTTTTTT
TRBJ2-7	TRBV2	TRBD2	NA	CASRGEGLSYEQYF	TGTGCCAGCAGGGGGGAGGGTTTGTCCTACGAGCAGTACTTC
TRBJ1-4	TRBV18	NA	few	CASSPGSREKLFF	TGTGCCAGCTCACCAGGTTCACGGGAAAAACTGTTTTTT
TRBJ2-3	TRBV5-1	TRBD2	NA	CASSLASGIRTDTQYF	TGCGCCAGCAGCTTGGCTAGCGGAATCAGGACAGATACGCAGTATTTT
TRBJ2-3	TRBV6-1	TRBD1	NA	CVSRQGVQADTQYF	TGTGTCAGTCGACAGGGCGTTCAGGCAGATACGCAGTATTTT
TRBJ2-2	TRBV6-5	NA	NA	CASCSGITGELFF	TGTGCCAGCTGCTCGGGGATCACCGGGGAGCTGTTTTTT
TRBJ2-5	TRBV29-1	NA	once	CSVGGQNQETQYF	TGCAGCGTGGGGGGTCAAAACCAAGAGACCCAGTACTTC
TRBJ2-1	TRBV5-4	NA	NA	CASSRDTSSYNEQFF	TGTGCCAGCAGCAGGGACACTAGCTCCTACAATGAGCAGTTCTTC
TRBJ1-2	TRBV5-1	NA	NA	CASSLGAGDYGYTF	TGCGCCAGCAGCTTGGGGGCAGGGGACTATGGCTACACCTTC
TRBJ2-2	TRBV5-1	NA	NA	CASSLEALQNTGELFF	TGCGCCAGCAGCTTGGAAGCGTTACAAAACACCGGGGAGCTGTTTTTT
TRBJ2-2	TRBV18	TRBD2	NA	CASSLSPGLAGPTGELFF	TGTGCCAGCTCGCTTTCCCCGGGACTAGCGGGCCCCACCGGGGAGCTGTTTTTT
TRBJ2-5	TRBV29-1	NA	NA	CSVAGQTAGETQYF	TGCAGCGTTGCGGGCCAGACAGCGGGAGAGACCCAGTACTTC
TRBJ1-6	TRBV30	TRBD1	NA	CAWSKTGVDSPLHF	TGTGCCTGGTCTAAGACAGGGGTCGATTCACCCCTCCACTTT
TRBJ1-6	TRBV6-5	TRBD1	NA	CASSYRDRDNSPLHF	TGTGCCAGCAGTTACCGGGACAGGGATAATTCACCCCTCCACTTT
TRBJ2-1	TRBV7-9	TRBD2	NA	CASSFRAGVKEGNEQFF	TGTGCCAGCAGCTTTCGAGCGGGAGTAAAGGAGGGTAATGAGCAGTTCTTC
TRBJ1-3	TRBV4-3	NA	NA	CASSQSRTSSGNTIYF	TGCGCCAGCAGCCAATCACGGACAAGCAGCGGAAACACCATATATTTT
TRBJ1-2	TRBV9	NA	NA	CASSVEGGAYGYTF	TGTGCCAGCAGCGTAGAGGGCGGGGCCTATGGCTACACCTTC